The 5 T cell receptor beta chains presented below share a single source sample, sequenced in a study of blood T cells in healthy people across ages. Alongside a J-beta primer mix, a sample-barcoded 5' primer served in a second PCR lasting about 7 to 11 cycles. MiXCR, run by TCRdb on the 5' RACE reads, gives a single entry per CDR3 protein. The repertoire consists of about 400,000 distinct CDR3 sequences, with about 55% occurring once and the leading ten covering 51%. The sequencing sample was made of blood. The receptors were gathered from a man in his sixties in good health.

The chain employs TRBV20-1 and TRBJ1-1; D is perhaps TRBD1 (5 bases). The CDR3 is made up of 13 amino acids. Germline assignment: CDR1 DFQATT and CDR2 SNEGSKA (reference sequence). The ends were cut back, 6 bases at V and 2 bases at J, with 13 bases in the middle. The CDR3 sequence is CSASRTLNTEAFF. DNA for the CDR3: TGCAGTGCCTCGAGGACACTCAACACTGAAGCTTTCTTT.

The V and J genes are TRBV7-9 and TRBJ2-7; no reliable D call. Germline-derived CDR1 and CDR2 are SEHNR and FQNEAQ (reference sequence). Trimming shortened V by 1 base and J by 2 bases, and 9 bases separated the two germline ends. The CDR3 has 14 residues. The CDR3 loop is CASSLVDRAYEQYF. The CDR3 DNA reads TGTGCCAGCAGCTTAGTGGATAGGGCCTACGAGCAGTACTTC.

This clonotype showed up just a few times. The V call is TRBV18, the J call TRBJ2-7; unclear D gene. Trimming shortened V by 3 bases and J by 5 bases, and 14 bases separated the two germline ends. Germline CDR1 and CDR2: KGHSH and LQKENI. This CDR3 is built from 14 residues. In DNA form, the CDR3 reads TGTGCCAGCTCACCGGGCGCGGCTCTCAACGAGCAGTACTTC. Translation: CASSPGAALNEQYF.

The chain carries TRBV6-4 and TRBJ2-3; D possibly uses TRBD1 or TRBD2 (6 bases each). CDR1 and CDR2 from the germline V gene are MRHNA and SNTAGT. This CDR3 region has 13 residues. V lost 3 bases and J 6 bases, leaving 10 bases between the germline ends. For the CDR3, the DNA is TGTGCCAGCAGTGAGCAGGGGAGGGATACGCAGTATTTT. This sequence encodes CASSEQGRDTQYF.

This sequence joins TRBV5-1 and TRBJ2-7; 9 bases align to TRBD1. The germline gives CDR1 SGHRS, CDR2 YFSETQ. V trimming: 4 bases; J trimming: 3 bases; junction bases outside the gene matches: 8. The CDR3 covers 15 residues. The CDR3 DNA reads TGCGCCAGCAGCCTAACTCCGGGACAGGGCTACGAGCAGTACTTC. It yields the protein CASSLTPGQGYEQYF.